Presented here are 16 T cell receptor beta chains from one specimen sequenced in a study of identical twins (dated by TCRdb to the mid-2010s). The library was built by means of 5' RACE. Instrument on record: Illumina HiSeq 2000. TCRdb reprocessed the public reads (quality trimming at Q25 with fastp, clone calling with MiXCR) and kept in-frame beta chains. Each CDR3 protein gets just one entry, which takes the most common genes and DNA from the rows behind it. The sample profile shows 450,000 or so distinct CDR3 sequences; about 13% of them were found once. Clones ranked in the top ten supply more than 0.8% of the sample. The sample was also reused in another study, on yellow fever vaccine responses in identical twins.

The sequencing input was CD4+ T cells sorted from blood. The receptors come from a young woman in good health.

The chain uses TRBV9 and TRBJ2-1; 7 bases map to TRBD2. CDR1 and CDR2 (germline): SGDLS, YYNGEE. The V and J ends lost 2 bases and 12 bases, in that order; junction bases with no gene match: 14. The CDR3 is 15 residues long. The DNA of the CDR3 is TGTGCCAGCAGCGTCGGCGGGGGAACCCCTGGCGTGCAGTTCTTC. Amino acid sequence: CASSVGGGTPGVQFF.

The chain uses TRBV28 and TRBJ1-2; TRBD1 matches 10 bases. This CDR3 region has 14 residues. V lost 4 bases, J lost 6 bases, and 5 bases stayed unmatched. Germline values: CDR1 MDHEN, CDR2 SYDVKM. The CDR3 sequence: CASSSPGTGDGYTF. The CDR3 DNA is TGTGCCAGCAGTTCTCCCGGGACAGGGGATGGCTACACCTTC.

This clonotype was found a few times. J is TRBJ1-1 and V is TRBV20-1; 8 nucleotides align to TRBD1. Germline V gene lookup returns CDR1 DFQATT and CDR2 SNEGSKA (reference sequence). V was clipped by 5 bases and J by 0 bases; unmatched bases: 8. CDR3 length equals 15 residues. Written as DNA, the CDR3 is TGCAGTGCTCTACGGACAGGGTCCATGAACACTGAAGCTTTCTTT. Translating gives CSALRTGSMNTEAFF.

The chain carries TRBV12-3 or TRBV12-4 and TRBJ1-5; perhaps TRBD1 as D (6 bases). The V and J ends lost 2 bases and 5 bases respectively, with 16 bases between them. This CDR3 comprises 16 residues. CDR3 DNA sequence: TGTGCCAGCAGTTTAAGCTCAGTTCAGGGGCATCAGCCCCAGCATTTT. Translating gives CASSLSSVQGHQPQHF.

A few counts support this clonotype. The chain carries TRBV15 and TRBJ1-6; TRBD1 agrees at 9 bases. Germline V gene sequence: CDR1 LNHNV, CDR2 YYDKDF (reference sequence). CDR3 length equals 14 residues. Losses at the gene ends were 4 bases for V and 10 bases for J; bases not matched to a gene: 5. Here the CDR3 DNA reads TGTGCCACCAGCATGGACAGGGGTCGGTCACCCCTCCACTTT. Its protein product is CATSMDRGRSPLHF.

This chain uses TRBV20-1 with TRBJ2-3; possibly TRBD2 for D (7 bases). Trimming took off 3 bases at V and 14 bases at J, with 15 bases between the two ends. Germline V lookup: CDR1 DFQATT, CDR2 SNEGSKA (reference sequence). This CDR3 comprises 11 residues. The CDR3 protein is CSASPAGARYF. CDR3 bases: TGCAGTGCTAGCCCCGCGGGGGCGCGGTATTTT.

The chain recombines TRBV20-1 with TRBJ2-2, with 12 nucleotides matching TRBD2. The CDR3 runs 18 residues. J was trimmed by 3 bases and V by 2 bases; bases with no gene match: 10. Germline-derived CDR1 and CDR2 are DFQATT and SNEGSKA (reference sequence). This CDR3 is CSARLGTSGRRDTGELFF. The CDR3 DNA reads TGCAGTGCTAGATTGGGGACTAGCGGGCGAAGAGACACCGGGGAGCTGTTTTTT.

This clonotype has more than one count but fewer than ten. The V and J genes are TRBV7-9 and TRBJ2-6; either TRBD1 or TRBD2 may supply D (5 bases each). V lost 6 bases, J lost 4 bases, and 16 bases lay in between. The CDR3 runs to 16 residues. The germline gives CDR1 SEHNR, CDR2 FQNEAQ (reference sequence). CDR3 amino acids: CASRPVSGLGANVLTF. CDR3 nucleotides: TGTGCCAGCAGACCGGTGTCGGGGCTCGGGGCCAACGTCCTGACTTTC.

The gene calls are TRBV6-2 or TRBV6-3 and TRBJ2-2, with 11 bases that match TRBD2. Losses at the gene ends were 4 bases for V and 2 bases for J; bases not matched to a gene: 3. Germline CDR1 is MNHEY and CDR2 is SVGEGT. The length of the CDR3 is 16 residues. In nucleotides, the CDR3 is TGTGCCAGCAGTTCCACTAGCGGGGGTAACACCGGGGAGCTGTTTTTT. Translation: CASSSTSGGNTGELFF.

The J gene is TRBJ2-5, the V gene TRBV10-3; 8 nucleotides agree with TRBD2. V shed 8 bases, J shed 1 base, and the junction held 9 bases outside the gene matches. Germline CDR1 is ENHRY and CDR2 is SYGVKD. This CDR3 region has 15 residues. The CDR3 bases are TGTGCCATCCAGAGGGGCGGGGGGACCCAAGAGACCCAGTACTTC. Translation gives CAIQRGGGTQETQYF.

A few counts support this clonotype. The J gene is TRBJ2-3, the V gene TRBV20-1; no reliable D call. Per germline, CDR1 DFQATT and CDR2 SNEGSKA (reference sequence). The CDR3 loop spans 11 amino acids. V dropped 6 bases and J dropped 6 bases, with 10 bases sitting between them. This chain's CDR3 is CSAADFDTQYF. The CDR3 coding sequence is TGCAGTGCGGCCGATTTCGATACGCAGTATTTT.

A few counts support this clonotype. The chain joins TRBV9 to TRBJ2-3, with TRBD1 matching over 7 bases. CDR3 size: 15 residues. The germline V gene encodes CDR1 SGDLS and CDR2 YYNGEE. Germline trimming cut 2 bases from V and 4 bases from J; bases unmatched to any gene: 7. This chain's CDR3 is CASSVLDRRPDTQYF. The CDR3, as DNA: TGTGCCAGCAGCGTGTTGGACAGGCGCCCAGATACGCAGTATTTT.

This chain joins TRBV5-1 and TRBJ2-6, with a possible D match to TRBD1 (6 bases). Germline CDR1 and CDR2: SGHRS and YFSETQ. This CDR3 contains 18 residues. Trimming took off 4 bases at V and 0 bases at J, with 17 bases between the two ends. Here the CDR3 reads CASSPTGQLDSGANVLTF. The CDR3 DNA follows: TGCGCCAGCAGCCCAACTGGACAGCTAGACTCTGGGGCCAACGTCCTGACTTTC. Full variable domain (rest looked up from reference TRBV5-1 and TRBJ2-6): KAGVTQTPRYLIKTRGQQVTLSCSPISGHRSVSWYQQTPGQGLQFLFEYFSETQRNKGNFPGRFSGRQFSNSRSEMNVSTLELGDSALYLCASSPTGQLDSGANVLTFGAGSRLTVL.

The CDR3 DNA sequence: TGTGCCAGCGGTGGACAGGTAACCTACGAGCAGTACTTC. Translation: CASGGQVTYEQYF. This chain uses TRBV18 with TRBJ2-7; 7 nucleotides agree with TRBD1. The V and J ends lost 8 bases and 2 bases, in that order; junction bases with no gene match: 6. Germline V lookup: CDR1 KGHSH, CDR2 LQKENI. The CDR3 covers 13 residues.

This chain connects TRBV19 to TRBJ1-1; D gene uncertain. The CDR3 totals 13 residues. Trimming shortened V by 5 bases and J by 1 base, and 8 bases separated the two germline ends. Germline CDR1 reads LNHDA; CDR2 reads SQIVND (reference sequence). The CDR3 DNA sequence: TGTGCCAGTAGTTCGTACTGGAACACTGAAGCTTTCTTT. As protein: CASSSYWNTEAFF.

This chain uses TRBV2 with TRBJ2-4, with D tentatively TRBD1 (7 bases). In germline, CDR1 is SNHLY, CDR2 FYNNEI. V was shortened by 0 bases and J by 4 bases, with 10 bases between the two germline ends. This CDR3 contains 15 residues. The DNA for the CDR3 is TGTGCCAGCAGTGAAGCGGAGGGACAGAAAAACATTCAGTACTTC. It codes for CASSEAEGQKNIQYF.